This passage covers 28 T cell receptor beta chains from one sample sequenced in a study of metastatic and nonmetastatic thyroid tumors. TCRdb reprocessed the PCR reads using MiXCR. The sample has roughly 39,000 clones; approximately 51% are singletons. Every patient underwent thyroid surgery untreated. Specimen: tumor tissue. The receptors originated from a male donor with papillary thyroid cancer or a benign thyroid nodule (not recorded which). Some clones in this sample may be carry-over from other donors' samples.

The chain carries TRBV10-3 and TRBJ2-3; D unclear. The CDR3 consists of 11 residues. Germline V CDR1 and CDR2: ENHRY, SYGVKD. The V end lost 4 bases, the J end lost 6 bases, and 5 bases lay between the germline ends. CDR3 coding DNA: TGTGCCATCAGTGTTGGGGATACGCAGTATTTT. The encoded protein is CAISVGDTQYF.

This clone has more than one count but fewer than ten. The chain has TRBV12-5 and TRBJ2-7; D unresolved. Germline CDR1 and CDR2: LGHNT and FRNRAP. The CDR3 covers 14 residues. Trimming left V 7 bases short and J 4 bases short, with 17 bases between. DNA of the CDR3: TGTGCTAGTGCCCCATGTTCCCGTAAATACGAGCAGTACTTC. It yields the protein CASAPCSRKYEQYF.

The chain recombines TRBV20-1 with TRBJ2-7; D remains unclear. The V end lost 5 bases, the J end lost 0 bases, and 8 bases lay between the germline ends. The CDR3 extends over 12 amino acids. From germline, CDR1 is DFQATT and CDR2 SNEGSKA (reference sequence). CDR3 loop: CSARPRSYEQYF. CDR3 nucleotide sequence: TGCAGTGCTCGGCCGCGCTCCTACGAGCAGTACTTC.

This clone was seen repeatedly, ten times or more. A much larger clone differs from this one at a single base, so this may be a read error. The rearrangement joins TRBV20-1 to TRBJ2-3, with D unresolved. The CDR3 is 12 residues long. Per germline, CDR1 DFQATT and CDR2 SNEGSKA (reference sequence). The CDR3 here is CSAPTDRNTRYF. CDR3 nucleotides: TGCAGTGCCCCCACGGACCGGAATACGCGGTATTTT.

The chain employs TRBV6-1 and TRBJ2-6; D not resolved. Germline CDR1 and CDR2: MNHNS and SASEGT. The length of the CDR3 is 15 residues. V was trimmed by 0 bases and J by 0 bases, leaving 3 bases between them. The CDR3 bases are TGTGCCAGCAGTGAAGCAGGCTCTGGGGCCAACGTCCTGACTTTC. Translation gives CASSEAGSGANVLTF.

V gene TRBV30 combines with J gene TRBJ2-2; D ambiguous. V lost 2 bases and J 2 bases, leaving 12 bases between the germline ends. Germline V gene lookup returns CDR1 GTSNPN and CDR2 SVGIG (reference sequence). CDR3 length: 15 amino acids. DNA of the CDR3: TGTGCCTGGAGTTATATGAGTAAAAACACCGGGGAGCTGTTTTTT. It yields the protein CAWSYMSKNTGELFF.

The gene calls are TRBV13 and TRBJ1-1, with TRBD1 identical over 7 bases. Germline trimming cut 1 base from V and 2 bases from J; bases unmatched to any gene: 1. CDR1 and CDR2 (germline): PRHDT, FYEKMQ (reference sequence). The CDR3 sequence is 14 residues long. The CDR3 region is CASSLAGGNTEAFF. CDR3 DNA: TGTGCCAGCAGCTTAGCAGGGGGTAACACTGAAGCTTTCTTT.

There are a few counts of this clone. The rearrangement links TRBV25-1 to TRBJ2-2, with D tentatively TRBD2 (7 bases). There are 15 residues in the CDR3. The V end was cut by 1 base, the J end by 3 bases, with 9 bases between. CDR1 is MGHDK and CDR2 is SYGVNS in the germline V gene. The CDR3 here is CASSESGGDTGELFF. The CDR3 bases are TGTGCCAGCAGTGAATCGGGGGGCGACACCGGGGAGCTGTTTTTT.

This chain links TRBV20-1 with TRBJ2-3; D perhaps matches TRBD2 (5 bases). V lost 5 bases, J lost 1 base, and 13 bases lay in between. This CDR3 is 14 amino acids long. CDR1 and CDR2 (germline): DFQATT, SNEGSKA (reference sequence). The CDR3 bases are TGCAGTGCTCCCATCGCAGCGGGCACAGATACGCAGTATTTT. Residues: CSAPIAAGTDTQYF.

This clone has just one count. The chain couples TRBV4-2 to TRBJ2-1; 11 bases are shared with TRBD2. The germline gives CDR1 LGHNA, CDR2 YNFKEQ. The CDR3 covers 18 residues. Trimming took 2 bases from V and 6 from J; bases not matched to a gene: 12. CDR3 bases: TGTGCCAGCAGCCAATATGAAGGTAGCGGGAGGGCCTTCAATGAGCAGTTCTTC. Protein sequence: CASSQYEGSGRAFNEQFF.

This clone was seen only a few times. Here the CDR3 DNA reads TGTGCCAGTAGTATAGGAGGGAGAAACAGGGTCAACGAGCAGTACTTC. It specifies CASSIGGRNRVNEQYF. The genes are TRBV19 and TRBJ2-7, with D maybe TRBD1 (6 bases). CDR3 length: 16 residues. Trimming stripped 1 base from V and 5 bases from J, with 18 bases between. Germline values: CDR1 LNHDA, CDR2 SQIVND (reference sequence). Supplemented by reference TRBV19 and TRBJ2-7, the full variable domain reads DGGITQSPKYLFRKEGQNVTLSCEQNLNHDAMYWYRQDPGQGLRLIYYSQIVNDFQKGDIAEGYSVSREKKESFPLTVTSAQKNPTAFYLCASSIGGRNRVNEQYFGPGTRLTVT.

V and J are TRBV14 and TRBJ1-2, with D perhaps TRBD1 (5 bases). Germline lookup yields CDR1 SGHDN and CDR2 FVKESK. With 3 bases removed from V and 3 bases from J, the gap between germline ends came to 14 bases. This CDR3 spans 15 amino acids. The CDR3 is CASSQSGLGHYGYTF. The DNA of the CDR3 is TGTGCCAGCAGCCAGTCGGGACTCGGGCACTATGGCTACACCTTC. Together with reference TRBV14 and TRBJ1-2, the CDR3 gives the full variable domain: EAGVTQFPSHSVIEKGQTVTLRCDPISGHDNLYWYRRVMGKEIKFLLHFVKESKQDESGMPNNRFLAERTGGTYSTLKVQPAELEDSGVYFCASSQSGLGHYGYTFGSGTRLTVV.

The genes are TRBV20-1 and TRBJ1-2; D perhaps matches TRBD1 (6 bases). Germline loops: CDR1 DFQATT, CDR2 SNEGSKA (reference sequence). Trimming stripped 5 bases from V and 2 bases from J, with 18 bases between. The CDR3 consists of 15 residues. This CDR3 reads CSAGTYRVSNYGYTF. The CDR3 DNA is TGCAGTGCTGGAACATACAGGGTTTCCAACTATGGCTACACCTTC.

The chain has TRBV7-9 and TRBJ2-7, with 8 nucleotides matching TRBD1. There are 15 residues in the CDR3. Germline assignment: CDR1 SEHNR and CDR2 FQNEAQ (reference sequence). V dropped 4 bases and J dropped 3; count of bases not matched to a gene: 8. The CDR3, as DNA: TGTGCCAGCAGCTCCTTAGACAGGGGCGACTACGAGCAGTACTTC. Amino acid sequence: CASSSLDRGDYEQYF.

This clone was picked up a small number of times. The chain has TRBV7-8 and TRBJ1-1; D uncertain. The V end was cut by 1 base, the J end by 4 bases, with 4 bases between. The CDR3 loop spans 12 amino acids. The germline V gene has CDR1 SGHVS and CDR2 FQNEAQ. CDR3 nucleotide sequence: TGTGCCAGCAGCTTAGTTTCCACTGAAGCTTTCTTT. It specifies CASSLVSTEAFF. Looking up the rest from reference TRBV7-8 and TRBJ1-1 gives the full variable domain: GAGVSQSPRYKVAKRGQDVALRCDPISGHVSLFWYQQALGQGPEFLTYFQNEAQLDKSGLPSDRFFAERPEGSVSTLKIQRTQQEDSAVYLCASSLVSTEAFFGQGTRLTVV.

V gene TRBV20-1 combines with J gene TRBJ2-7; the D gene could be TRBD1 or TRBD2 (5 bases each). The germline CDR1 and CDR2 sequences are DFQATT and SNEGSKA (reference sequence). The CDR3 totals 11 residues. With 3 bases removed from V and 6 bases from J, the gap between germline ends came to 9 bases. The CDR3 here is CSASGTGEQYF. The CDR3 bases are TGCAGTGCTAGTGGGACGGGCGAGCAGTACTTC.

V and J are TRBV13 and TRBJ2-3, with D possibly matching TRBD2 (6 bases). V gave up 3 bases and J gave up 4 bases, with 14 bases separating them. There are 15 residues in the CDR3. CDR1 is PRHDT, CDR2 FYEKMQ, per germline (reference sequence). DNA for the CDR3: TGTGCCAGCAGCTTTTCCCAGCGGGTCCCAGATACGCAGTATTTT. Translated, it gives CASSFSQRVPDTQYF.

Here the CDR3 DNA reads TGCAGTGCTAACGGACTAGCGGGAGGTTTTTTGGCCAATGAGCAGTTCTTC. Amino acid sequence: CSANGLAGGFLANEQFF. The rearrangement links TRBV20-1 to TRBJ2-1; 14 positions match TRBD2. Germline trimming cut 4 bases from V and 6 bases from J; bases unmatched to any gene: 11. The CDR3 is 17 residues long. Germline values: CDR1 DFQATT, CDR2 SNEGSKA (reference sequence).

This clone came up a few times. The chain links TRBV2 to TRBJ2-7; D might be TRBD1 (5 bases). Trimming pared 4 bases from V and 2 bases from J, leaving 6 bases between. The CDR3 runs to 12 residues. Germline assignment: CDR1 SNHLY and CDR2 FYNNEI. This CDR3 reads CASSAQAYEQYF. For the CDR3, the DNA is TGTGCCAGCAGTGCACAGGCCTACGAGCAGTACTTC.

The rearrangement links TRBV4-1 to TRBJ2-1; 11 nucleotides line up with TRBD2. After removal of 1 base from V and 5 bases from J, the junction contained 1 base not matched to a gene. The V gene's germline CDR1 is MGHRA and CDR2 YSYEKL. This CDR3 spans 15 amino acids. This CDR3 reads CASSQVAGGNNEQFF. As DNA, the CDR3 is TGCGCCAGCAGCCAAGTAGCGGGAGGGAACAATGAGCAGTTCTTC.

This clone has just a few counts. This rearrangement joins TRBV7-2 to TRBJ2-7; 8 nucleotides match TRBD1. Germline assignment: CDR1 SGHTA and CDR2 FQGNSA. The CDR3 consists of 15 residues. With V trimmed by 4 bases and J by 1 base, 6 bases remained unmatched. The CDR3 is CASSYRDRLSYEQYF. The CDR3 nucleotides are TGTGCCAGCAGCTACCGGGACAGGCTATCCTACGAGCAGTACTTC.

CDR3 sequence reads: CASSQDFLEQYF. DNA for the CDR3: TGTGCCAGCAGCCAAGATTTCCTGGAGCAGTACTTC. This chain connects TRBV4-2 to TRBJ2-7; no reliable D call. The V and J ends lost 0 bases and 7 bases respectively, with 7 bases between them. The CDR3 sequence is 12 residues long. Looked up from germline, CDR1 is LGHNA and CDR2 is YNFKEQ.

The chain is built from TRBV11-2 and TRBJ1-3; the D gene is possibly TRBD1 (5 bases). V shed 2 bases and J shed 4 bases, with 15 bases lying between them. Germline-derived CDR1 and CDR2 are SGHAT and FQNNGV. The CDR3 sequence is 16 residues long. CDR3 sequence: CASSLYSRVRGNTIYF. The CDR3 bases are TGTGCCAGCAGCTTATATAGCAGGGTGCGCGGAAACACCATATATTTT.

This clone was seen a single time. The genes are TRBV25-1 and TRBJ2-7; D ambiguous. CDR1 is MGHDK and CDR2 is SYGVNS in the germline V gene. The CDR3 runs to 13 residues. V lost 3 bases and J lost 3, with 9 bases in between. For the CDR3, the DNA is TGTGCCAGCAGTGATCAGGAGAACTACGAGCAGTACTTC. Translating it yields CASSDQENYEQYF.

The sample holds many counts of this clone. This chain connects TRBV27 to TRBJ1-6; D remains unclear. In germline, CDR1 is MNHEY, CDR2 SMNVEV (reference sequence). Trimming stripped 3 bases from V and 7 bases from J, with 7 bases between. The CDR3 is 13 amino acids. CDR3 sequence: CASSFNMNSPLHF. Written as DNA, the CDR3 is TGTGCCAGCAGTTTCAACATGAATTCACCCCTCCACTTT.

This chain uses TRBV20-1 with TRBJ2-7; 7 bases align to TRBD1. The CDR3 loop spans 14 amino acids. The germline V gene encodes CDR1 DFQATT and CDR2 SNEGSKA (reference sequence). V was pared by 5 bases and J by 7 bases, with 14 bases of the junction left unmatched. CDR3 amino acids: CSADQRGQGVEQYF. The CDR3 nucleotides are TGCAGTGCTGATCAGAGGGGGCAGGGAGTAGAGCAGTACTTC.

The chain couples TRBV7-9 to TRBJ2-7; 8 nucleotides align to TRBD2. This CDR3 has 15 amino acids. V lost 5 bases to trimming and J lost 5 bases; unmatched junction nucleotides: 11. Germline CDR1 is SEHNR and CDR2 is FQNEAQ (reference sequence). The CDR3 sequence: CASSGRETSVHEQYF. As DNA, the CDR3 is TGTGCCAGCAGCGGCCGGGAGACTAGCGTCCACGAGCAGTACTTC.

The sample holds a few counts of this clone. The rearrangement joins TRBV28 to TRBJ2-1; TRBD1 matches 12 bases. Looked up from germline, CDR1 is MDHEN and CDR2 is SYDVKM. The junction had 8 bases not matched to a gene; V was cut back by 4 bases and J by 7 bases. This CDR3 is built from 16 residues. CDR3 residues: CASSSGQGAGRNEQFF. The CDR3 DNA sequence: TGTGCCAGCAGTTCGGGACAGGGGGCCGGCCGGAATGAGCAGTTCTTC.